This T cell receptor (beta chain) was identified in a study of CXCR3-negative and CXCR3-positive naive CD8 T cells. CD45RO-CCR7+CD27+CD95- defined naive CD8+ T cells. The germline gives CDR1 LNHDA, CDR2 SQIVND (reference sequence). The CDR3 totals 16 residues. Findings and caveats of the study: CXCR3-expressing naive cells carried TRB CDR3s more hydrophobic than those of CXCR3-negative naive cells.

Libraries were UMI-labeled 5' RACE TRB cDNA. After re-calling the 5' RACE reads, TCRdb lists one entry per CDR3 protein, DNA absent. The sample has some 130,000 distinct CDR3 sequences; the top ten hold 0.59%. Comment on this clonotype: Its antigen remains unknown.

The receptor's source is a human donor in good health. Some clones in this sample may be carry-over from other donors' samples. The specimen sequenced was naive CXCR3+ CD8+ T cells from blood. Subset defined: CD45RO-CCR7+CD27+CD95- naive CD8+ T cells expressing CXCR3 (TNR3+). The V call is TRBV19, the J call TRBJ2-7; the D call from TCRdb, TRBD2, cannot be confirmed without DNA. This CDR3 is CASSILREGDPDEQYF.